This TCR beta chain was captured in a study of T cell responses to AZD1222 COVID-19 vaccine (dated by TCRdb to 2020 to 2023). Regarding the research as a whole: TCR sequencing covered 230 or so trial participants: 207 given two doses of AZD1222 and 26 given two doses of MenACWY control vaccine. Trial participants were enrolled by age into 18-55, 56-69 and 70-plus year subgroups, with 148, 28 and 57 TCR-sequenced participants respectively.

What the research found in general, with its limitations: Participants were mostly white British, with more females than males. The authors suggested clonal diversity may have been underestimated. Spike-specific TCR breadth and depth rose significantly after two AZD1222 doses compared with day 0 and with MenACWY recipients. Conclusions about previously exposed vaccinees were limited because only a handful of AZD1222 recipients were SARS-CoV-2 seropositive at baseline. The whole spike protein was spanned by vaccine-associated CD4 TCRs, and dominant responses were seen in regions 160-218 and 743-854. Because no day 14 peak-response samples were available, repertoires were characterized only after the peak T cell response. Reportedly, almost half of the unique spike-specific TCRs recognized epitopes lying outside the regions that are mutated in the B.1.351 and B.1.1.7 variants. The 56-69-year group was small, and its depth increase did not reach significance, likely because of low power.

The CDR3 regions of human TCRbeta chains were subjected to immunosequencing. Turning to the authors' computational methods: Repertoire TCRs were checked for matches against a reference library of SARS-CoV-2-specific TCRs that had been generated using the MIRA antigen-specificity platform. Breadth was defined as the fraction of unique TCRs that were SARS-CoV-2-associated. Depth was defined as the fraction of total T cells that were SARS-CoV-2-associated. Using the MIRA data, each spike-specific TCR was assigned both to the spike region to which the TCR was reactive and to a CD4 or CD8 class. Log10-transformed breadth and depth values were compared by one-way ANOVA with Sidak's multiple comparisons tests. TCRdb mirrors the immuneACCESS table, restricted to in-frame sequences. Some clones are absent from its copies; in checked studies, under half trace to an unresolved V gene, and the reason for the others is unknown. The DNA was the basis for D and trimming; V, J and clone size are from that table. The sample table holds 170,000 or so clones, of which about 91% were seen once. The ten largest clones take up approximately 10% of the sample.

Interpreted using the paper, the time point label stands for: about 28 days (+/-7) after the second vaccine dose. Because spike-specific TCR depth and breadth did not differ between the two schedules, AZD1222 recipients who got a second dose at roughly 4 weeks were pooled with those who got a second dose at roughly 12 weeks. Vaccinee samples came from UK trials COV001 and COV002, including a single-blind randomized controlled phase 2/3 trial of AZD1222 (ChAdOx1 nCoV-19) in healthy adults. For TCRbeta chain sequencing, PBMC samples from trial participants were taken at day 0 and at day 28 after the second dose. Concerning this clone: This receptor's antigen is unknown. Nothing much larger sits one base from this clone, and base qualities are not available.

Its CDR3 holds 12 amino acids, cysteine through phenylalanine. Left in the record is the CDR3 DNA by itself, 36 bases read in frame from the first base. Trimming at the junction amounts to 6 bases on V and 7 bases on J, and the germline ends lie 7 bases apart. According to the germline V gene, CDR1 reads MNHEY and CDR2 reads SVGAGI. The source was peripheral blood, collected 28 days after the second AZD1222 dose. The clonotype was recovered from an adult who received the AZD1222 COVID-19 vaccine. The chain is encoded by TRBV6-5 joined to TRBJ1-6; no D segment can be confidently identified. The nucleotide sequence reads TGTGCCAGCAGATTCCAGAATTCACCCCTCCACTTT. It encodes CASRFQNSPLHF.